Listed below are T cell receptor beta chains from one sample, sequenced in a study of technical replicates of blood from several donors. Data came from immunoSEQ multiplex PCR; TCRdb stores just in-frame clones and leaves some out. The table has 75,000 to 100,000 clones, around 95% seen once. The sequenced sample consisted of T cells isolated from PBMCs. The origin of the receptors is a human donor in good health. Both conserved end residues are part of each CDR3. The D gene is left open where the match is weak. The size field is filled for only some rows; it gives once, few, many or a size class.

.	TRBV5-1	TRBJ2-7	.	TGCGCCAGCAGCCCCCCGGGTGGGGGCTCCGAGCAGTACTTC	CASSPPGGGSEQYF
.	TRBV6-6	TRBJ2-7	.	TGTGCCAGCAGTTACCCCGGGTGGGAGCAGTACTTC	CASSYPGWEQYF
.	TRBV10-3	TRBJ2-7	.	TGTGCCATCAGTGAGTATGACAGTTACGAGCAGTACTTC	CAISEYDSYEQYF
TRBD2	TRBV7-7	TRBJ2-5	.	TGTGCTAGCAGCCCTTCGCTAGCGGGGGCCCAAGAGACCCAGTACTTC	CASSPSLAGAQETQYF
.	TRBV30	TRBJ1-5	.	TGTGCCTGGTCTGAGGACATGTGGGGCAATCAGCCCCAGCATTTT	CAWSEDMWGNQPQHF
.	TRBV28	TRBJ2-4	.	TGTGCCAGCAGTTCTTCAGGGTCTCTAGCCAAAAACATTCAGTACTTC	CASSSSGSLAKNIQYF
.	TRBV7-9	TRBJ2-1	.	TGTGCCAGCAGCTTCGGATCCGGGAGCTCCTACAATGAGCAGTTCTTC	CASSFGSGSSYNEQFF
.	TRBV14	TRBJ2-5	.	TGTGCCAGCAGCCAAGAGGGGCCAGAAGAGACCCAGTACTTC	CASSQEGPEETQYF
.	TRBV2	TRBJ2-5	once	TGTGCCAGCAGTGAAGCGATCGGTGAGGTTAAAGGGAGGAGAAAGACCCAGTACTTC	CASSEAIGEVKGRRKTQYF
.	TRBV6-1	TRBJ2-7	.	TGTGCCAGCAGTGAATACCCGACAGGTCTCTACGAGCAGTACTTC	CASSEYPTGLYEQYF
.	TRBV19	TRBJ1-5	.	TGTGCCAGTAGCCTTCACGGGGGGACGACCCCCATAACTTATAGCAATCAGCCCCAGCATTTT	CASSLHGGTTPITYSNQPQHF
.	TRBV6-4	TRBJ1-5	.	TGTGCCAGCAGTGCCGGGATTTTCGGCAATCAGCCCCAGCATTTT	CASSAGIFGNQPQHF
.	TRBV29-1	TRBJ2-7	.	TGCAGCGTTGAAGGGGGAGCGGTGAGCTCCTACGAGCAGTACTTC	CSVEGGAVSSYEQYF
TRBD2	TRBV5-1	TRBJ2-3	.	TGCGCCAGCAGCTTCGGGGGGACCACAGATACGCAGTATTTT	CASSFGGTTDTQYF
TRBD2	TRBV7-6	TRBJ2-1	.	TGTGCCAGCAGCACCCAAGCCCCTAGCGGGAGTCACTACTCCAGCTCCTACAATGAGCAGTTCTTC	CASSTQAPSGSHYSSSYNEQFF
TRBD1	TRBV28	TRBJ2-3	once	TGTGCCAGCGAGGGGGCGCTGAGCACAGATACGCAGTATTTT	CASEGALSTDTQYF
.	TRBV20-1	TRBJ1-2	.	TGCAGTGCTGGCGGAGATGGCTACACCTTC	CSAGGDGYTF
.	TRBV29-1	TRBJ1-3	.	TGCAGCGTAGCGGACTCCTCTGGAAACACCATATATTTT	CSVADSSGNTIYF
TRBD1	TRBV7-9	TRBJ1-4	.	TGTGCCAGCAGCTTAGGGCAGGGGGTGAAAGAAAAACTGTTTTTT	CASSLGQGVKEKLFF
TRBD2	TRBV18	TRBJ2-5	.	TGTGCCAGCTCACCGCCGCGGGGGAGGCAGCTCCGGGAGACCCAGTACTTC	CASSPPRGRQLRETQYF
.	TRBV27	TRBJ2-3	few	TGTGCCAGCAGTTTTGGGCAGGCAGATACGCAGTATTTT	CASSFGQADTQYF
.	TRBV6-4	TRBJ2-3	.	TGTGCCAGCAGTGACCTGCTAGCAAGCGCGCAGTATTTT	CASSDLLASAQYF
.	TRBV7-2	TRBJ1-1	.	TGTGCCAGCAGCTTAGTAGGAGGGGTCGCTTTCTTT	CASSLVGGVAFF
TRBD1	TRBV5-8	TRBJ2-2	.	TGTGCCAGCAGCCTTCTGGCGAACAGGGGATGGCCTCCCGGGGAGCTGTTTTTT	CASSLLANRGWPPGELFF
TRBD2	TRBV28	TRBJ2-3	.	TGTGCCAGCAGTTTATTAGCGGGCACCCGGGCGGATACGCAGTATTTT	CASSLLAGTRADTQYF
.	TRBV7-6	TRBJ1-1	.	TGTGCCAGCAGCTCTAAGACAGGACACACTGAAGCTTTCTTT	CASSSKTGHTEAFF
TRBD1	TRBV4-1	TRBJ1-5	.	TGCGCCAGCAGCCAAGGGCCCGGGACAGGGAAGGATCAGCCCCAGCATTTT	CASSQGPGTGKDQPQHF
TRBD2	TRBV2	TRBJ2-5	.	TGTGCCAGCAGTGAACGGACTAGCAAAGAGACCCAGTACTTC	CASSERTSKETQYF
TRBD1	TRBV7-8	TRBJ1-2	.	TGTGCCAGCAGCTTAAAGTTAACAGGGGTTTATGGCTACACCTTC	CASSLKLTGVYGYTF
.	TRBV7-6	TRBJ2-5	.	TGTGCCAGCAGCTTAGCGCTAGGTGATAAAGAGACCCAGTACTTC	CASSLALGDKETQYF
.	TRBV7-9	TRBJ1-2	.	TGTGCCAGCAGCTTAGGCGTCCCTCCCGTGTCCTTCTATGGCTACACCTTC	CASSLGVPPVSFYGYTF
.	TRBV2	TRBJ2-5	.	TGTGCCAGCAAGACTCGAGAGACCCAGTACTTC	CASKTRETQYF
TRBD2	TRBV5-3	TRBJ2-1	.	TGTGCCAGAAGCTTGGCCCTCGGTAGCGGGAGAGCCAGCTCCTACAATGAGCAGTTCTTC	CARSLALGSGRASSYNEQFF
.	TRBV7-6	TRBJ1-5	.	TGTGCCAGCAGCCTTAGCGGGGGTGATCAGCCCCAGCATTTT	CASSLSGGDQPQHF
TRBD2	TRBV27	TRBJ2-1	.	TGTGCCAGCAGTTTAATGCGGGGGACTTACAATGAGCAGTTCTTC	CASSLMRGTYNEQFF
.	TRBV30	TRBJ1-5	once	TGTGCCTGGACCTTCCGCGATAGCAATCAGCCCCAGCATTTT	CAWTFRDSNQPQHF
TRBD2	TRBV27	TRBJ2-7	once	TGTGCCAGCGGAGCGGGACTAGCGGTCGAGCAGTACTTC	CASGAGLAVEQYF
.	TRBV5-1	TRBJ2-1	.	TGCGCCAGCAGCTCCCTGCCCGGGGTGGGCAATGAGCAGTTCTTC	CASSSLPGVGNEQFF
.	TRBV7-3	TRBJ2-7	.	TGTGCCAGCAGCTTAGAGTCTACCTACGAGCAGTACTTC	CASSLESTYEQYF
TRBD2	TRBV10-1	TRBJ2-1	few	TGCGCCAGCAGTGCGGGGGGGGCCCACAATGAGCAGTTCTTC	CASSAGGAHNEQFF
TRBD1	TRBV7-9	TRBJ2-7	.	TGTGCCAGCAGCCCGCCTACCGACAGGGGAAAGGACGAGCAGTACTTC	CASSPPTDRGKDEQYF
TRBD2	TRBV4-1	TRBJ2-7	once	TGCGCCAGCAGCCAAGATTGGGGGGGATCCTACGAGCAGTACTTC	CASSQDWGGSYEQYF
TRBD2	TRBV7-3	TRBJ2-2	once	TGTGCCAGCAGCTTCCGGACTAGCGGGGGAACCGGGGAGCTGTTTTTT	CASSFRTSGGTGELFF
TRBD1	TRBV7-9	TRBJ2-2	.	TGTGCCAGCACTACAAACAGAGAGGGGGCCGGCACCGGGGAGCTGTTTTTT	CASTTNREGAGTGELFF
.	TRBV6-1	TRBJ2-7	.	TGTGCCAGCAGTGAAAATTTGTCGGACACCTACGAGCAGTACTTC	CASSENLSDTYEQYF
TRBD1	TRBV12-5	TRBJ2-7	.	TGTGCTAGTGGTTTGGCCTATACAGGGGACGAGCAGTACTTC	CASGLAYTGDEQYF
.	TRBV5-1	TRBJ2-1	.	TGCGCCAGCAGCCCGGAGAGCAATGAGCAGTTCTTC	CASSPESNEQFF
TRBD2	TRBV11-2	TRBJ2-1	.	TGTGCCAGCAGCTTACTCCGAGCGGGGGGGTATCAACAAAACAATGAGCAGTTCTTC	CASSLLRAGGYQQNNEQFF
TRBD2	TRBV7-9	TRBJ2-5	.	TGTGCCAGCAGCTCGACCGGGGAGGGGAAGACCCAGTACTTC	CASSSTGEGKTQYF
.	TRBV9	TRBJ1-5	.	TGTGCCAGCAGCGTAGCCGGGTATCAGCCCCAGCATTTT	CASSVAGYQPQHF
.	TRBV6-1	TRBJ1-1	.	TGTGCCAGCAGTGACAGGGGTCTAGGCACTGAAGCTTTCTTT	CASSDRGLGTEAFF
.	TRBV6-1	TRBJ1-1	.	TGTGCCAGCAGTGAATGGTCCAGGGCGGGAGGCACTGAAGCTTTCTTT	CASSEWSRAGGTEAFF
.	TRBV6-5	TRBJ2-3	.	TGTGCCAGTTCAGGGGCAGATACGCAGTATTTT	CASSGADTQYF
.	TRBV30	TRBJ2-7	.	TGTGCCTGGAGTGTAGAGGTCCCCAAGGTCCACGAGCAGTACTTC	CAWSVEVPKVHEQYF
.	TRBV19	TRBJ1-1	.	TGTGCCAGTAGTATAGATCGACAAGCGAACACTGAAGCTTTCTTT	CASSIDRQANTEAFF
TRBD2	TRBV27	TRBJ2-5	once	TGTGCCAGCAGCGTCTCGTTTGGGATAGCGGGAGGTCGGGAGACCCAGTACTTC	CASSVSFGIAGGRETQYF
.	TRBV30	TRBJ1-2	.	TGTGCCTGGAGTGCCGGGGTCCTTTGGGGCTACACCTTC	CAWSAGVLWGYTF